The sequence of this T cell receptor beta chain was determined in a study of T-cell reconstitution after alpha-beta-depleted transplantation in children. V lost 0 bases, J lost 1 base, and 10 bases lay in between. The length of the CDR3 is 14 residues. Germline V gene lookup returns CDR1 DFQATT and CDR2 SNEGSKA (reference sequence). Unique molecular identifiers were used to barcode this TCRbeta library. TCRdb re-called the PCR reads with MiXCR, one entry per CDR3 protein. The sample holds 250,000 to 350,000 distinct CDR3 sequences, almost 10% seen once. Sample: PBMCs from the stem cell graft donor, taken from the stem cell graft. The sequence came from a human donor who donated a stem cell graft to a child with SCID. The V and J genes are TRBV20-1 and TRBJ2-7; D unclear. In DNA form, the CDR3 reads TGCAGTGCTAGAGATGTTGCTGGGTCCTACGAGCAGTACTTC. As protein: CSARDVAGSYEQYF.